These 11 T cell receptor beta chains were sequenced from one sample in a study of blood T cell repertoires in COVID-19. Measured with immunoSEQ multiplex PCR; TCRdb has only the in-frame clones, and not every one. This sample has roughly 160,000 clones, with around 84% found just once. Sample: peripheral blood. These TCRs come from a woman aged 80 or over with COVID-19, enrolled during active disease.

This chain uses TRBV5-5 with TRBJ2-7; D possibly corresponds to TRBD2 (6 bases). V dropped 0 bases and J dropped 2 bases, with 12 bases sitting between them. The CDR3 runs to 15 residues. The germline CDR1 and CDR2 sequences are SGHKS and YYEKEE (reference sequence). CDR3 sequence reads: CASSLGGTGPYEQYF. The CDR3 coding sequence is TGTGCCAGCAGCTTGGGCGGGACGGGTCCCTACGAGCAGTACTTC.

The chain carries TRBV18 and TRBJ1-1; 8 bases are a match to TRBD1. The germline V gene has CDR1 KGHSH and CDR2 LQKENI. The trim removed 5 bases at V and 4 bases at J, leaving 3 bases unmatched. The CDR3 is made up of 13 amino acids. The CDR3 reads CASSWDRSTEAFF. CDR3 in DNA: TGTGCCAGCTCATGGGACAGGAGCACTGAAGCTTTCTTT.

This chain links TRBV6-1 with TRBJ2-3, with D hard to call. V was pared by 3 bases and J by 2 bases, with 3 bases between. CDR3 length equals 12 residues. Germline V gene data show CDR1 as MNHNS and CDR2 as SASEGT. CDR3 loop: CASSDLTDTQYF. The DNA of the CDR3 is TGTGCCAGCAGTGACCTCACAGATACGCAGTATTTT.

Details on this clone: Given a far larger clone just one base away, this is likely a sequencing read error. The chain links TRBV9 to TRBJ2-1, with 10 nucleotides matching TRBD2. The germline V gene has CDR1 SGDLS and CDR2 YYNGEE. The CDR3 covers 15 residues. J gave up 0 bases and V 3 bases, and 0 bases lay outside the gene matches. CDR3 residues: CASSEREGSYNEQFF. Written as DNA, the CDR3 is TGTGCCAGCAGCGAGCGGGAGGGCTCCTACAATGAGCAGTTCTTC.

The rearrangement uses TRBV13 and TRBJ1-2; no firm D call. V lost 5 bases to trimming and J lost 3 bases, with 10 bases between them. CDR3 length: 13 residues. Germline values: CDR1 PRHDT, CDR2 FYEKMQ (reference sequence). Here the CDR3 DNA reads TGTGCCAGCAGCGGAACCGGGGACTATGGCTACACCTTC. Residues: CASSGTGDYGYTF.

The CDR3 protein is CASSDRDRYSPLHF. The CDR3 nucleotides read TGTGCCAGCAGTGACCGGGACAGGTATTCACCCCTCCACTTT. The genes are TRBV2 and TRBJ1-6, with 8 bases identical to TRBD1. The CDR3 has 14 residues. Germline CDR1 SNHLY, CDR2 FYNNEI. Trimming cost V 3 bases and J 8 bases; bases outside gene matches: 3.

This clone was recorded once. The CDR3 loop reads CASSLYAANTGELFF. In nucleotides, the CDR3 is TGTGCCAGCAGCTTGTATGCGGCGAACACCGGGGAGCTGTTTTTT. The chain employs TRBV7-9 and TRBJ2-2; no clear D. The germline gives CDR1 SEHNR, CDR2 FQNEAQ (reference sequence). The V end was cut by 3 bases, the J end by 0 bases, with 8 bases between. This CDR3 region has 15 residues. The complete variable domain, with remaining parts taken from reference TRBV7-9 and TRBJ2-2, reads DTGVSQNPRHKITKRGQNVTFRCDPISEHNRLYWYRQTLGQGPEFLTYFQNEAQLEKSRLLSDRFSAERPKGSFSTLEIQRTEQGDSAMYLCASSLYAANTGELFFGEGSRLTVL.

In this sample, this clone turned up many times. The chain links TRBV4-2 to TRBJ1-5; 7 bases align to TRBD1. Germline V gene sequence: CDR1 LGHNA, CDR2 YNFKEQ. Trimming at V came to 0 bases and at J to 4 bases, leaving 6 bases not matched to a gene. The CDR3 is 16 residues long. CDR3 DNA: TGTGCCAGCAGCCAAGAGACAGGGATTATTAATCAGCCCCAGCATTTT. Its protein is CASSQETGIINQPQHF.

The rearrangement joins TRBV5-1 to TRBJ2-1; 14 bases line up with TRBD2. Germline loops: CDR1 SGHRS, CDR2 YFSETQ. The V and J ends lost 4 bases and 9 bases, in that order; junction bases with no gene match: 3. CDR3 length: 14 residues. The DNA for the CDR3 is TGCGCCAGCAGCCAGGGACTAGCGGGAGTTGAGCAGTTCTTC. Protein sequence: CASSQGLAGVEQFF.

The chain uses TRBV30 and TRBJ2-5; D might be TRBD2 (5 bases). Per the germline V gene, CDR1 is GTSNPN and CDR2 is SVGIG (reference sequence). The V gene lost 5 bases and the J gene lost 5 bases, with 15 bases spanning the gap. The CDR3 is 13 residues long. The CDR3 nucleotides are TGTGCCTGGCCACACGGACCGGGGGAGACCCAGTACTTC. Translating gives CAWPHGPGETQYF.

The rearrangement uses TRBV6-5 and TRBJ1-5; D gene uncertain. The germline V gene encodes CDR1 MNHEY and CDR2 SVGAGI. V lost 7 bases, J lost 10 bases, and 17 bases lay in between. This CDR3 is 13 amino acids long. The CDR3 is CASNGDGSNPQHF. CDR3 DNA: TGTGCCAGCAATGGAGACGGGAGCAATCCCCAGCATTTT.